This is a list of T cell receptor beta chains from one sample in a study of CXCR3-negative and CXCR3-positive naive CD8 T cells. TCRdb reanalyzed the 5' RACE reads, giving one entry per CDR3 protein sequence and no DNA. In total, the table holds about 110,000 distinct CDR3 sequences. Sequenced: naive CXCR3+ CD8+ T cells from blood. The receptors were sampled from a human donor in good health. Some clones in this sample may be carry-over from other donors' samples. Both conserved end residues are part of each CDR3.

j_gene: TRBJ2-3; len: 14; v_gene: TRBV7-3; CDR3aa: CASSTIAGLDTQYF
j_gene: TRBJ2-2; len: 14; v_gene: TRBV29-1; CDR3aa: CSVQAGDGTGELFF
j_gene: TRBJ2-7; len: 16; v_gene: TRBV27; CDR3aa: CASSLSSDARYYEQYF
j_gene: TRBJ1-5; len: 11; v_gene: TRBV29-1; CDR3aa: CSGGDNQPQHF
j_gene: TRBJ1-1; len: 12; v_gene: TRBV5-6; CDR3aa: CASSFYGSEAFF
j_gene: TRBJ2-5; len: 12; v_gene: TRBV5-6; CDR3aa: CASSLGGPTQYF
j_gene: TRBJ2-6; len: 15; v_gene: TRBV21-1; CDR3aa: CALGAGDSGANVLTF
j_gene: TRBJ2-1; len: 15; v_gene: TRBV20-1; CDR3aa: CSARGDLAYYNEQFF
j_gene: TRBJ2-5; len: 16; v_gene: TRBV7-9; CDR3aa: CASSLVEGIREETQYF
j_gene: TRBJ1-1; len: 15; v_gene: TRBV11-2; CDR3aa: CASSLWGNTNTEAFF
j_gene: TRBJ2-7; len: 13; v_gene: TRBV11-3; CDR3aa: CASSSRGSYEQYF
j_gene: TRBJ2-1; len: 13; v_gene: TRBV20-1; CDR3aa: CSARGANYNEQFF
j_gene: TRBJ2-7; len: 13; v_gene: TRBV27; CDR3aa: CASSSGQGYPQYF
j_gene: TRBJ2-1; len: 16; v_gene: TRBV2; CDR3aa: CASIKKTSGRTDEQFF
j_gene: TRBJ1-1; len: 16; v_gene: TRBV12-3/TRBV12-4; CDR3aa: CASSLSQQGRGREAFF
j_gene: TRBJ2-7; len: 14; v_gene: TRBV7-9; CDR3aa: CASSLSQGNYEQYF
j_gene: TRBJ2-7; len: 13; v_gene: TRBV20-1; CDR3aa: CSARPSDDYEQYF
j_gene: TRBJ2-7; len: 17; v_gene: TRBV28; CDR3aa: CASSLSWTSEVSYEQYF
j_gene: TRBJ2-3; len: 13; v_gene: TRBV7-3; CDR3aa: CASRRTSTDTQYF
j_gene: TRBJ2-3; len: 17; v_gene: TRBV6-6; CDR3aa: CASSYTLEWTGTDTQYF
j_gene: TRBJ2-1; len: 16; v_gene: TRBV5-6; CDR3aa: CASSPGLASSYNEQFF
j_gene: TRBJ1-5; len: 15; v_gene: TRBV7-9; CDR3aa: CASSEQGPSNQPQHF
j_gene: TRBJ2-1; len: 14; v_gene: TRBV19; CDR3aa: CASSILTSAGEQFF
j_gene: TRBJ2-5; len: 14; v_gene: TRBV4-2; CDR3aa: CASSPRDSQETQYF
j_gene: TRBJ1-1; len: 15; v_gene: TRBV21-1; CDR3aa: CASSNAAGQNTEAFF
j_gene: TRBJ1-1; len: 12; v_gene: TRBV7-9; CDR3aa: CASSSGSTEAFF
j_gene: TRBJ1-5; len: 15; v_gene: TRBV28; CDR3aa: CASREEGGSNQPQHF
j_gene: TRBJ2-3; len: 13; v_gene: TRBV15; CDR3aa: CATTLSPGREQYF
j_gene: TRBJ2-3; len: 19; v_gene: TRBV9; CDR3aa: CASSVASGSAPWSTDTQYF
j_gene: TRBJ2-1; len: 16; v_gene: TRBV11-3; CDR3aa: CASSPSGTGLGDEQFF
j_gene: TRBJ1-1; len: 17; v_gene: TRBV6-2/TRBV6-3; CDR3aa: CASSYTSSTAGDTEAFF
j_gene: TRBJ2-7; len: 12; v_gene: TRBV27; CDR3aa: CASRGHPYEQYF
j_gene: TRBJ1-1; len: 13; v_gene: TRBV11-1; CDR3aa: CASSLEAFTEAFF
j_gene: TRBJ1-1; len: 15; v_gene: TRBV7-2; CDR3aa: CASSPPRDLNTEAFF
j_gene: TRBJ2-7; len: 14; v_gene: TRBV7-2; CDR3aa: CASSLALRYCEQYF
j_gene: TRBJ1-2; len: 14; v_gene: TRBV28; CDR3aa: CASIFATGRYGYTF
j_gene: TRBJ2-4; len: 16; v_gene: TRBV7-9; CDR3aa: CASSSSTGAAKNIQYF
j_gene: TRBJ1-1; len: 18; v_gene: TRBV4-3; CDR3aa: CASSQIGLTTYWGVKAFF
j_gene: TRBJ1-2; len: 14; v_gene: TRBV12-3/TRBV12-4; CDR3aa: CASSLVSTADGYTF
j_gene: TRBJ2-1; len: 15; v_gene: TRBV7-9; CDR3aa: CASSQGQGLYNEQFF
j_gene: TRBJ2-3; len: 12; v_gene: TRBV9; CDR3aa: CASSANLLTQYF
j_gene: TRBJ2-5; len: 16; v_gene: TRBV3-1; CDR3aa: CASSQDSLAEKETQYF
j_gene: TRBJ2-3; len: 14; v_gene: TRBV29-1; CDR3aa: CSVVPSGSADTQYF
j_gene: TRBJ2-2; len: 16; v_gene: TRBV10-1; CDR3aa: CASSESSGTNTRELFF
j_gene: TRBJ2-3; len: 13; v_gene: TRBV14; CDR3aa: CASSQEDYPTQYF
j_gene: TRBJ2-7; len: 13; v_gene: TRBV29-1; CDR3aa: CSVAGRGSYEQYF
j_gene: TRBJ2-1; len: 13; v_gene: TRBV29-1; CDR3aa: CSVADLTYNEQFF
j_gene: TRBJ2-1; len: 13; v_gene: TRBV6-6; CDR3aa: CVSSGASYNEQFF